One T cell receptor beta chain is described in this entry. What it recognizes is unknown. The data were obtained in a study of identifying expanded T cells in peripheral blood. Findings and caveats of the study: Technical replicates showed roughly 1.2 changed clones; approximately 2 weeks about 16; four weeks 19.

Profiled with immunoSEQ multiplex PCR; TCRdb holds only in-frame clones, not every one. The sample lists around 50,000 clones; approximately 89% were seen once. CDR3 size: 14 residues. Germline values: CDR1 WNHNN, CDR2 SYGVQD (reference sequence). V lost 3 bases and J lost 6, with 13 bases in between. The source material was blood. The genes are TRBV10-1 and TRBJ2-3; D possibly corresponds to TRBD1 (6 bases). The source is a person aged 18 to 75 in good health. The DNA of the CDR3 is TGCGCCAGCAGTGAACCCGGTAGGGGGGATACGCAGTATTTT. This gives the protein CASSEPGRGDTQYF.